The clone carrying this T cell receptor (beta chain) was counted a single time. This specimen belongs to a study of blood T cell repertoires in COVID-19. Study-level information: T cells, B-cell-depleted T cells, or PBMCs provided the cDNA or gDNA that served as material.

The table came from immunoSEQ multiplex PCR; TCRdb's copy has only in-frame clones and leaves some out. Counted here are 100,000 or so clones, 80% to 90% occurring once; the ten biggest clones make up less than 3.5%. What the recovered Cohort 3 donors had was two negative PCRs, clearance, or symptom resolution. The sample comprised PBMCs or T cells enriched from blood (not recorded which). The TCR sequence derives from a woman aged 45-60 years who had recovered from COVID-19.

For the CDR3, the DNA is TGTGCCTGGGGCAACAGGGTCACTGAAGCTTTCTTT. Amino acids: CAWGNRVTEAFF. The chain carries TRBV30 and TRBJ1-1; D possibly corresponds to TRBD1 (6 bases). This CDR3 is built from 12 residues. V dropped 5 bases and J dropped 4 bases, with 11 bases sitting between them. Germline CDR1 reads GTSNPN; CDR2 reads SVGIG (reference sequence).